These 12 T cell receptor beta chains were all obtained from the same sample, sequenced in a study of cytomegalovirus exposure and HLA in healthy donors. Researchers ran the PCR with 60 Vbeta and 13 Jbeta primers. Clones were read by immunoSEQ multiplex PCR, and TCRdb kept only the in-frame ones, dropping some. The data show about 210,000 clones, 70% to 85% seen once. The sample consisted of PBMCs. The receptors were sampled from a man aged 40-50 years in good health and CMV-seropositive.

CDR3 sequence reads: CAWTRVNSGELFF. The CDR3 region has the DNA TGTGCCTGGACCAGGGTGAATTCCGGGGAGCTGTTTTTT. The chain joins TRBV30 to TRBJ2-2, with D perhaps TRBD1 (5 bases). V lost 4 bases, J lost 6 bases, and 12 bases lay in between. CDR1 and CDR2 (germline): GTSNPN, SVGIG (reference sequence). The CDR3 has 13 amino acids.

The chain recombines TRBV6-5 with TRBJ2-3; D is uncertain. Trimming stripped 6 bases from V and 9 bases from J, with 19 bases between. The CDR3 length is 14 residues. Germline CDR1 is MNHEY and CDR2 is SVGAGI. CDR3 nucleotide sequence: TGTGCCAGCAGCCCCGTCCCTGCCTTTAGCACGCAGTATTTT. It yields the protein CASSPVPAFSTQYF.

This clone was seen a few times. DNA for the CDR3: TGTGCCAGCATCTCGGGGATGGGGGCTTTTAACGTCCTGACTTTC. Residues: CASISGMGAFNVLTF. This chain connects TRBV28 to TRBJ2-6; D is perhaps TRBD1 (6 bases). CDR1 MDHEN and CDR2 SYDVKM come from the germline V gene. The CDR3 covers 15 residues. Trimming took 7 bases from V and 10 from J, leaving 20 bases between them. The full variable domain, its missing parts supplied by reference TRBV28 and TRBJ2-6, is DVKVTQSSRYLVKRTGEKVFLECVQDMDHENMFWYRQDPGLGLRLIYFSYDVKMKEKGDIPEGYSVSREKKERFSLILESASTNQTSMYLCASISGMGAFNVLTFGAGSRLTVL.

V gene TRBV10-3 combines with J gene TRBJ2-2; TRBD2 matches 10 bases. Per germline, CDR1 ENHRY and CDR2 SYGVKD. CDR3 length: 17 residues. V lost 6 bases to trimming and J lost 2 bases; unmatched junction nucleotides: 9. CDR3: CAIREVAGGFNTGELFF. The CDR3 nucleotides read TGTGCCATCAGAGAAGTAGCGGGGGGATTTAACACCGGGGAGCTGTTTTTT.

This chain joins TRBV10-3 and TRBJ1-6; the match to TRBD1 covers 8 bases. The germline V gene encodes CDR1 ENHRY and CDR2 SYGVKD. J was trimmed by 8 bases and V by 6 bases; bases with no gene match: 6. The CDR3 has 14 amino acids. This CDR3 reads CAIRDRVSDSPLHF. The CDR3 nucleotides read TGTGCCATCAGGGACAGGGTTTCGGATTCACCCCTCCACTTT.

This clone has a single count. The chain combines TRBV5-4 with TRBJ2-2; 9 bases align to TRBD2. Germline loops: CDR1 SGHNT, CDR2 YYREEE (reference sequence). The CDR3 loop spans 14 amino acids. V trimming: 1 base; J trimming: 5 bases; junction bases outside the gene matches: 0. CDR3 loop: CASSLTSGTGELFF. Here the CDR3 DNA reads TGTGCCAGCAGCTTGACTAGCGGGACCGGGGAGCTGTTTTTT.

The chain has TRBV27 and TRBJ1-4, with TRBD1 matching over 8 bases. V lost 6 bases and J lost 6; bases outside the gene matches: 9. CDR3 size: 15 residues. CDR1 and CDR2 from the germline V gene are MNHEY and SMNVEV (reference sequence). The CDR3 region is CASRRTGIHDEKLFF. DNA of the CDR3: TGTGCCAGCAGGCGGACAGGGATTCATGATGAAAAACTGTTTTTT.

The rearrangement links TRBV7-2 to TRBJ2-3; TRBD2 matches at 14 bases. This CDR3 spans 17 amino acids. J lost 3 bases, V lost 1 base, and 3 bases had no gene match. The germline gives CDR1 SGHTA, CDR2 FQGNSA. The DNA of the CDR3 is TGTGCCAGCAGCTTAGGCCGGACTAGCGGGAGGACAGATACGCAGTATTTT. It is translated as CASSLGRTSGRTDTQYF. The entire variable domain, with the rest obtained from reference TRBV7-2 and TRBJ2-3, is as follows: GAGVSQSPSNKVTEKGKDVELRCDPISGHTALYWYRQSLGQGLEFLIYFQGNSAPDKSGLPSDRFSAERTGGSVSTLTIQRTQQEDSAVYLCASSLGRTSGRTDTQYFGPGTRLTVL.

J is TRBJ2-7 and V is TRBV6-5; tentative D call: TRBD2 (6 bases). Trimming removed 10 bases at V and 6 bases at J, with 16 bases between. The germline V gene encodes CDR1 MNHEY and CDR2 SVGAGI. This CDR3 spans 12 amino acids. The CDR3 sequence: CAISAGNGEQYF. The CDR3 nucleotides are TGTGCCATAAGCGCGGGGAACGGCGAGCAGTACTTC.

This clone was detected only once. The V gene is TRBV6-5, the J gene TRBJ1-4; weak D call: TRBD1 (5 bases). CDR1 and CDR2 (germline): MNHEY, SVGAGI. Deletions cut 0 bases from V and 4 bases from J, with 12 bases between. The CDR3 is 16 residues long. The CDR3 bases are TGTGCCAGCAGTTACTCGGGGAGGGGAGATAATGAAAAACTGTTTTTT. Its translation: CASSYSGRGDNEKLFF.

This clone was seen a few times. V usage is TRBV25-1 and J usage is TRBJ2-2; D unclear. The CDR3 is made up of 13 amino acids. CDR1 and CDR2 (germline): MGHDK, SYGVNS. The ends were cut back, 4 bases at V and 7 bases at J, with 10 bases in the middle. Written as DNA, the CDR3 is TGTGCCAGCAGTGGCCCCCGGTTCGGGGAGCTGTTTTTT. It specifies CASSGPRFGELFF.

The genes are TRBV28 and TRBJ2-5; no clear D gene. From germline, CDR1 is MDHEN and CDR2 SYDVKM. The CDR3 contains 15 residues. V was trimmed by 2 bases and J by 0 bases, leaving 10 bases between them. CDR3 bases: TGTGCCAGCAGTTTACAACAGAAGTACCAAGAGACCCAGTACTTC. This gives the protein CASSLQQKYQETQYF.